This TCR beta chain was sequenced during a study of type 1 regulatory T cells. On the study more broadly: T-allo10 is an in vitro-generated, Tr1-enriched CD4 T cell product specific for alloantigen.

Graft donor-derived T-allo10 cells were described as host-alloantigen-specific, anergic, and alloantigen-specifically suppressive. Notes on this clonotype: The antigen remains unidentified.

V shed 6 bases and J 0 bases; nucleotides not matched to a gene: 4. Germline-derived CDR1 and CDR2 are DFQATT and SNEGSKA (reference sequence). The CDR3 has 13 amino acids. TCRdb redid the calling of the reads with MiXCR, one entry per CDR3 protein. The table includes approximately 72,000 distinct CDR3 sequences, about 62% detected once. Specimen: cultured T cells, either the whole culture or a sorted T cell fraction (not recorded which). Subset of the sample: Tr1-enriched cell product generated in vitro against host alloantigens. The chain links TRBV20-1 to TRBJ1-1; TRBD1 aligns across 7 bases. The clonotype comes from a human donor in good health. CDR3 region: CSAGDSLNTEAFF. CDR3 DNA: TGCAGTGCAGGGGACAGCTTGAACACTGAAGCTTTCTTT.